The entry that follows covers one T cell receptor beta chain sequence. There are many counts of this clone. Its recognized antigen is unknown. Mouse gene names and germline sequences are the ones reported for this receptor. This entry belongs to a study of CD8+ T cells in alopecia areata (dated by TCRdb to the late 2010s). For the wider study: Female C3H/HeJ recipients, 7-10 weeks old, were grafted with skin from C3H/HeJ donors with spontaneous alopecia (about 6-12 months old). RNA came from the PAXgene miRNA kit for fixed scalp, the miRNeasy kit for PBMCs, and the RNeasy kit for mouse skin. Scalp clonality was compared among normal scalp (n=4), patchy alopecia areata scalp (n=8), and alopecia totalis/universalis scalp (n=8). Amplification of TCRbeta CDR3 regions was done by immunoSEQ multiplex PCR using 35 Vbeta forward primers and 13 Jbeta reverse primers. In both human patients and the C3H/HeJ mouse model, the study applied high-throughput TCRbeta sequencing to look at T cell clonal expansion in alopecia areata. Human TCRbeta sequencing covered scalp tissue and sorted CD4+ and CD8+ peripheral blood T cells from patchy and totalis/universalis alopecia areata patients and healthy controls.

Overall results and qualifications from the work: Resident alphabeta T cells in normal human skin are also sequenced, complicating scalp TCR repertoire analysis, unlike mouse skin dominated by gammadelta T cells. Lesional scalp, especially in alopecia totalis/universalis, showed higher clonality and more expanded CD8+ clones than normal scalp, suggesting antigenic drive. TCR sequences shared between patients were less clear than in mice, possibly partly because of HLA diversity in the patient population.

To prepare the library, the immunoSEQ multiplex PCR assay was applied. To provide template for TCR sequencing, every sample had RNA extracted and reverse transcribed into cDNA. SuperScript III was used to make first-strand cDNA, primed with a 2:1 mix of oligo-dT and random hexamers. A synthetic immune receptor repertoire was used to assess amplification bias, and residual bias was removed computationally. Libraries were sequenced on Illumina HiSeq with 60 bp reads covering the CDR3, read from J toward V. Per the authors' processing: Raw reads were preprocessed to remove errors, and CDR3 was defined according to IMGT conventions as the region from the conserved cysteine to phenylalanine. Clonality was computed by normalizing Shannon entropy by log2 of the number of productive unique TCRs and subtracting the result from 1. Whether each scalp clone was CD4 or CD8 was inferred by checking scalp TCRbeta sequences against the CD4 and CD8 repertoires from sorted blood. As stored in TCRdb, this immuneACCESS dataset retains in-frame rearrangements with V and J assigned. A fraction of the clones does not appear; measured against another copy, unresolved V genes explain less than half of the discrepancy, and the remainder lacks a known reason. Clone size and V and J calls were adopted from that table, with D and trimming inferred from the DNA. The sample comprises about 9,100 clones, and every one was counted more than once. The top ten clones comprise around a fifth of the sample.

Pooled mouse cutaneous lymph node cells were stained for CD4, CD8alpha, NKG2D, NKG2ACE and other markers, then sorted on a BD Influx. The TCR was taken from a C3H/HeJ mouse with alopecia areata. This strain of mice has MHC haplotype H2-k. The sample comprised CD8+ T cells sorted from a lymph node.

CDR3 sequence: CASKMTGSSYEQYF. Incomplete CDR3 DNA: TGTGCCAGCAAGATGACTGGGAGCTCCTAT. This chain is built from TRBV13-3 and TRBJ2-7; 7 nucleotides in the junction match TRBD2. The CDR3 goes on 4 residues after the read ends, and that part is filled in from the germline J gene. V is trimmed back by 6 bases and J by 0 bases, and the junction contains 6 bases that no gene match accounts for. The germline V gene supplies CDR1 NNHDY and CDR2 SYVADS. The CDR3 holds 14 amino acids from the cysteine to the phenylalanine. The DNA has 30 bases, all within the CDR3, and is read from base 1.